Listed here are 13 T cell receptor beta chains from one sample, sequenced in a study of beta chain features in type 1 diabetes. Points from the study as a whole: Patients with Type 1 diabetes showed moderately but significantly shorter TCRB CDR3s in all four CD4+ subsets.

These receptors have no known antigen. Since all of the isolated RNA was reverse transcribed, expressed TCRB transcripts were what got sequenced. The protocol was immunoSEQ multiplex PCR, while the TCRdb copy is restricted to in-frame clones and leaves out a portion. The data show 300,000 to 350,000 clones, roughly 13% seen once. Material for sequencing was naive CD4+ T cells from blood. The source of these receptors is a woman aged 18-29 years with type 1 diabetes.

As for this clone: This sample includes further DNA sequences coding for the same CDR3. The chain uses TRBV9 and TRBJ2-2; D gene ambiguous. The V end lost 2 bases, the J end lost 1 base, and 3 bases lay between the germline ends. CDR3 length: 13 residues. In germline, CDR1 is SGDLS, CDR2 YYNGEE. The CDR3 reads CASSVRNTGELFF. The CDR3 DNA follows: TGTGCCAGCAGCGTCAGGAACACCGGGGAGCTGTTTTTT.

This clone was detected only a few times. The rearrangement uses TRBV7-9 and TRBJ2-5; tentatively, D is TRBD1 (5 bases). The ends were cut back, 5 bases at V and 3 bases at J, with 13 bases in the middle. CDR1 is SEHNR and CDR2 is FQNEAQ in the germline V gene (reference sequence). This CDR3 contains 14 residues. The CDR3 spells CASSDWGQKETQYF. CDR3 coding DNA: TGTGCCAGCAGCGATTGGGGCCAGAAAGAGACCCAGTACTTC.

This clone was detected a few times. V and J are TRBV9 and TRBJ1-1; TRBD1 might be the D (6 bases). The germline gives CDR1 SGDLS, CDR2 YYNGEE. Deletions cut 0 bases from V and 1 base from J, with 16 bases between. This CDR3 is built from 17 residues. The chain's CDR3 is CASSVGISRGANTEAFF. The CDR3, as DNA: TGTGCCAGCAGCGTAGGGATCTCCAGGGGCGCGAACACTGAAGCTTTCTTT.

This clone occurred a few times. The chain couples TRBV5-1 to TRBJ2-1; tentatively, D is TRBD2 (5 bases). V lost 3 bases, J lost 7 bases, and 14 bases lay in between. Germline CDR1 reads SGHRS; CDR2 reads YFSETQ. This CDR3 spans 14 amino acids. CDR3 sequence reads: CASSWLAGWNEQFF. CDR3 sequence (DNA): TGCGCCAGCAGCTGGCTAGCCGGTTGGAATGAGCAGTTCTTC.

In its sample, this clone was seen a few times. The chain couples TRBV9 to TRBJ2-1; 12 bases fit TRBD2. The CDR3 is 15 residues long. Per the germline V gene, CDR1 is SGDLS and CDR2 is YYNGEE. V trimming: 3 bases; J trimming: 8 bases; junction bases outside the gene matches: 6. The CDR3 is CASSATSGSLYEQFF. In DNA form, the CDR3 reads TGTGCCAGCAGCGCGACTAGCGGGAGTCTTTATGAGCAGTTCTTC.

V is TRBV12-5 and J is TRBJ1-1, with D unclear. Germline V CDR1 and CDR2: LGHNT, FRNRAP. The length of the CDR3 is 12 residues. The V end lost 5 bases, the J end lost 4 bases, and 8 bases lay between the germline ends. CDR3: CASGPGFTEAFF. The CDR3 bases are TGTGCTAGTGGTCCGGGTTTCACTGAAGCTTTCTTT.

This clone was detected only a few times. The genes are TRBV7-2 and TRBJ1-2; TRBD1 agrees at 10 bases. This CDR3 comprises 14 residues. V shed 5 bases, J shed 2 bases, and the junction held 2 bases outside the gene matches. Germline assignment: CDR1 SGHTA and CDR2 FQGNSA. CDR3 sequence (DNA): TGTGCCAGCAGCGTGGGACAGGGGAACTATGGCTACACCTTC. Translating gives CASSVGQGNYGYTF.

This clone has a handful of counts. Written as DNA, the CDR3 is TGTGCCAGCAGGGGACAGGTTAGGGTCCACGAGCAGTACTTC. Translation gives CASRGQVRVHEQYF. The chain links TRBV25-1 to TRBJ2-7; TRBD1 matches 8 bases. The CDR3 loop spans 14 amino acids. Germline CDR1 reads MGHDK; CDR2 reads SYGVNS. The V gene end was trimmed by 6 bases and the J gene end by 5 bases; junction bases not matched to a gene: 9.

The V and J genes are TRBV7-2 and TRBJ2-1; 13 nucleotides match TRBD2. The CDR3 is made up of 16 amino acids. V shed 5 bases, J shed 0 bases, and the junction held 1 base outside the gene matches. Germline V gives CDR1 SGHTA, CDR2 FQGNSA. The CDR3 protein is CASSRTSGSSYNEQFF. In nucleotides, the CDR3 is TGTGCCAGCAGCCGGACTAGCGGGAGCTCCTACAATGAGCAGTTCTTC.

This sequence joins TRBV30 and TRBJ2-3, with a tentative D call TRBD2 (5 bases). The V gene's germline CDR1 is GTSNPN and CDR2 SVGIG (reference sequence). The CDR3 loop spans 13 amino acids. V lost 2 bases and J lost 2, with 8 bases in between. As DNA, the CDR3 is TGTGCCTGGAGTAAAGCGGACACAGATACGCAGTATTTT. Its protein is CAWSKADTDTQYF.

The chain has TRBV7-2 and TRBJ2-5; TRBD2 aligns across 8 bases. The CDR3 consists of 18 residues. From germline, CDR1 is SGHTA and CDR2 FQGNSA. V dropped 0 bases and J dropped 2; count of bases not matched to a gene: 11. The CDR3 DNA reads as TGTGCCAGCAGCTTAGCGCGGGAGGCTAGCGGATTACAAGAGACCCAGTACTTC. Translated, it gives CASSLAREASGLQETQYF.

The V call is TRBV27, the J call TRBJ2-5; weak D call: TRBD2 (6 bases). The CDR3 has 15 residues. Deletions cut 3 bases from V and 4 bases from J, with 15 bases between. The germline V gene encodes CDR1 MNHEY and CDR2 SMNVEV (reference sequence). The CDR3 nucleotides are TGTGCCAGCAGTTTTAGGTTCTGGGGAGGAGAGACCCAGTACTTC. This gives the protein CASSFRFWGGETQYF.

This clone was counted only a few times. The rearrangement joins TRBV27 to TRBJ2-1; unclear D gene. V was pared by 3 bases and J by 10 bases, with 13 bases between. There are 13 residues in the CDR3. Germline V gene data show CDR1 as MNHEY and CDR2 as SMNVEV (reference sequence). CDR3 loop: CASSFYQRVEQFF. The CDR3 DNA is TGTGCCAGCAGTTTCTACCAGCGAGTGGAGCAGTTCTTC.